What follows describes a single TCR beta chain. Its antigen is still unknown. The entry originates in a study of PD-1 blockade in classical Hodgkin lymphoma. Regarding the study as a whole: There was a significant rise in CD4+ TCR diversity by C4D1, with no such rise for CD8+.

The method was immunoSEQ multiplex PCR; TCRdb's version includes in-frame clones alone and lacks a portion of them. Of about 41,000 clones in the sample, about 86% are singletons; the top ten hold about 5.5%. In every patient, relapse followed autologous stem cell transplantation, while exposure to brentuximab vedotin differed. This CDR3 has 14 amino acids. Germline CDR1 reads SNHLY; CDR2 reads FYNNEI. With 6 bases removed from V and 0 bases from J, the gap between germline ends came to 11 bases. Sequences were derived from peripheral blood mononuclear cells (PBMCs), sampled before the second cycle of nivolumab. The chain is built from TRBV2 and TRBJ2-5; D call uncertain. This TCR was sampled from a human donor with classical Hodgkin lymphoma. CDR3 DNA: TGTGCCAGCAGGGTACTACTGTACCAAGAGACCCAGTACTTC. Protein sequence: CASRVLLYQETQYF.